Presented here are 23 T cell receptor beta chains from one specimen sequenced in a study of type 1 regulatory T cells (dated by TCRdb to 2020 to 2022). TCRdb names Illumina MiSeq as the instrument used. TCRdb trimmed the raw reads at Q25, called clones with MiXCR and kept productive beta chains. Here each entry gathers all rows of one CDR3 protein and keeps the most common genes and DNA. Counted in this sample were roughly 67,000 distinct CDR3 sequences; nearly 65% of them appeared once. The ten largest clonotypes hold 7.6% of the sample. What these receptors recognize is not known. The specimen was cultured T cells, either the whole culture or a sorted T cell fraction (not recorded which). The sample's cell subset or site label is to be understood as: Tr1-enriched cell product generated in vitro against host alloantigens. The receptors originated from a human donor in good health.

This clonotype showed up just once. The chain recombines TRBV27 with TRBJ1-1; D is uncertain. The ends were cut back, 7 bases at V and 0 bases at J, with 15 bases in the middle. The CDR3 is made up of 15 amino acids. CDR1 MNHEY and CDR2 SMNVEV come from the germline V gene (reference sequence). CDR3 protein: CASTRGLSMNTEAFF. The CDR3, as DNA: TGTGCCAGCACCCGGGGTTTGTCGATGAACACTGAAGCTTTCTTT.

This clonotype was counted only a few times. The DNA of the CDR3 is TGTGCCACCAGCCTTAGCGGGGGAGGGGCTAGGGAGCAGTTCTTC. Encoded protein: CATSLSGGGAREQFF. The chain employs TRBV24-1 and TRBJ2-1; 9 bases fit TRBD2. After removal of 7 bases from V and 10 bases from J, the junction contained 13 bases not matched to a gene. In germline, CDR1 is KGHDR, CDR2 SFDVKD. This CDR3 contains 15 residues.

V and J are TRBV28 and TRBJ1-1; possible D gene TRBD1, 6 bases. This CDR3 is built from 14 residues. Germline V gives CDR1 MDHEN, CDR2 SYDVKM. Between the trimmed V and J ends, which lost 6 bases and 1 base, there was a span of 12 bases. As DNA, the CDR3 is TGTGCCAGCAGCCCCTGGACAGAGAACACTGAAGCTTTCTTT. It is translated as CASSPWTENTEAFF.

The rearrangement joins TRBV5-1 to TRBJ2-7; the match to TRBD2 covers 8 bases. This CDR3 has 15 amino acids. Germline CDR1 is SGHRS and CDR2 is YFSETQ. V lost 3 bases, J lost 2 bases, and 7 bases stayed unmatched. CDR3 in amino acids: CASSSSGSLPYEQYF. The CDR3 nucleotides read TGCGCCAGCAGCTCCAGCGGGAGTCTTCCCTACGAGCAGTACTTC.

The rearrangement links TRBV5-1 to TRBJ1-1, with D tentatively TRBD1 (6 bases). Germline-derived CDR1 and CDR2 are SGHRS and YFSETQ. V dropped 4 bases and J dropped 1 base, with 11 bases sitting between them. The CDR3 covers 14 residues. The CDR3 DNA reads as TGCGCCAGCAGCCAAACAGGGCCGAACACTGAAGCTTTCTTT. As protein: CASSQTGPNTEAFF.

This clonotype is a singleton in its sample. The rearrangement joins TRBV11-1 to TRBJ2-3; D is undetermined. CDR3 length: 14 residues. The germline CDR1 and CDR2 sequences are SGHAT and FQDESV (reference sequence). Trimming shortened V by 7 bases and J by 4 bases, and 15 bases separated the two germline ends. CDR3 nucleotide sequence: TGTGCCAGCACCGATGTCGGTCTTTCAGATACGCAGTATTTT. Amino acid sequence: CASTDVGLSDTQYF.

The chain links TRBV10-3 to TRBJ2-5; D may be TRBD1 (6 bases). In germline, CDR1 is ENHRY, CDR2 SYGVKD. V was pared by 2 bases and J by 5 bases, with 9 bases between. The CDR3 consists of 13 residues. The CDR3 nucleotides read TGTGCCATCAGTGAGGCCGACAGGGAGACCCAGTACTTC. Its translation is CAISEADRETQYF.

The V and J genes are TRBV6-1 and TRBJ2-2; tentative D call: TRBD2 (5 bases). The CDR3 length is 13 residues. CDR1 is MNHNS, CDR2 SASEGT, per germline. The V and J ends lost 6 bases and 4 bases respectively, with 9 bases between them. For the CDR3, the DNA is TGTGCCAGCAGGGTCGGACTCACCGGGGAGCTGTTTTTT. The encoded protein is CASRVGLTGELFF.

This clonotype is labeled medium-sized. The V call is TRBV9, the J call TRBJ2-1; 8 positions match TRBD2. CDR3 length equals 15 residues. V lost 0 bases to trimming and J lost 6 bases; unmatched junction nucleotides: 5. The germline CDR1 and CDR2 sequences are SGDLS and YYNGEE. For the CDR3, the DNA is TGTGCCAGCAGCGTAGGGGTAGCGGGACCCAATGAGCAGTTCTTC. This sequence encodes CASSVGVAGPNEQFF.

The V and J genes are TRBV19 and TRBJ2-3; no clear D. The germline CDR1 and CDR2 sequences are LNHDA and SQIVND (reference sequence). The length of the CDR3 is 15 residues. Deletions cut 5 bases from V and 2 bases from J, with 14 bases between. This chain's CDR3 is CASSSYILPTDTQYF. CDR3 nucleotides: TGTGCCAGTAGTTCCTACATCCTGCCCACAGATACGCAGTATTTT.

DNA of the CDR3: TGTGCCAGCAGCCAAGGGGGACAGCGAAATAATTCACCCCTCCACTTT. Residues: CASSQGGQRNNSPLHF. This sequence joins TRBV3-1 and TRBJ1-6; 7 nucleotides agree with TRBD1. The CDR3 covers 16 residues. The J segment lost 5 bases and the V segment lost 1 base, leaving 5 bases of the junction unmatched. CDR1 and CDR2 from the germline V gene are LGHDT and YNNKEL (reference sequence). Filled out from reference TRBV3-1 and TRBJ1-6, the complete variable domain reads DTAVSQTPKYLVTQMGNDKSIKCEQNLGHDTMYWYKQDSKKFLKIMFSYNNKELIINETVPNRFSPKSPDKAHLNLHINSLELGDSAVYFCASSQGGQRNNSPLHFGNGTRLTVT.

The chain recombines TRBV7-2 with TRBJ2-7; 7 bases fit TRBD1. Germline CDR1 SGHTA, CDR2 FQGNSA. V shed 3 bases and J 6 bases; nucleotides not matched to a gene: 5. The CDR3 runs to 13 residues. CDR3 sequence reads: CASSLNRGSEQYF. CDR3 nucleotides: TGTGCCAGCAGCTTGAACAGGGGTAGCGAGCAGTACTTC.

The chain employs TRBV7-2 and TRBJ2-7; a weak D match, TRBD2 (6 bases). CDR1 and CDR2 from the germline V gene are SGHTA and FQGNSA. Trimming pared 5 bases from V and 8 bases from J, leaving 16 bases between. The CDR3 sequence is 13 residues long. The CDR3 loop reads CASSQLGLKKQYF. CDR3 nucleotide sequence: TGTGCCAGCAGCCAACTCGGACTAAAGAAGCAGTACTTC.

This clonotype was counted a few times. As DNA, the CDR3 is TGTGCCAGCAAGGCCGGGGGTCTCGCTGCTACGCAGTATTTT. Encoded protein: CASKAGGLAATQYF. V gene TRBV27 combines with J gene TRBJ2-3, with TRBD2 as a possible D gene (6 bases). V was shortened by 7 bases and J by 8 bases, with 19 bases between the two germline ends. The CDR3 has 14 amino acids. Germline V gives CDR1 MNHEY, CDR2 SMNVEV (reference sequence).

This clonotype was recorded only once. This chain links TRBV12-3 or TRBV12-4 with TRBJ2-5; D is unresolved. The V gene lost 3 bases and the J gene lost 2 bases, with 10 bases spanning the gap. The CDR3 runs 14 residues. Here the CDR3 reads CASSLKGRQETQYF. The CDR3, as DNA: TGTGCCAGCAGTTTGAAGGGTAGGCAAGAGACCCAGTACTTC.

A few counts support this clonotype. The V gene is TRBV19, the J gene TRBJ2-2; D unclear. V dropped 7 bases and J dropped 0 bases, with 9 bases sitting between them. The CDR3 is 14 amino acids. Germline CDR1 reads LNHDA; CDR2 reads SQIVND (reference sequence). CDR3 sequence reads: CASTTTPNTGELFF. The CDR3 nucleotides are TGTGCCAGTACAACGACGCCGAACACCGGGGAGCTGTTTTTT.

This clonotype was counted only a few times. The chain links TRBV6-2 or TRBV6-3 to TRBJ2-1, with 7 bases matching TRBD2. This CDR3 spans 17 amino acids. With 5 bases clipped from V and 4 bases from J, the junction kept 14 bases outside the gene matches. CDR1 and CDR2 from the germline V gene are MNHEY and SVGEGT. The CDR3 DNA follows: TGTGCCAGCAGTCCCCCGCTAGCGGCCGTTAATTACAATGAGCAGTTCTTC. Protein product: CASSPPLAAVNYNEQFF.

The sample holds many counts of this clonotype. V and J are TRBV12-3 or TRBV12-4 and TRBJ2-7; D gene ambiguous. Between the trimmed V and J ends, which lost 3 bases and 1 base, there was a span of 13 bases. This CDR3 is 15 amino acids long. CDR3 residues: CASSLGHMSSYEQYF. DNA for the CDR3: TGTGCCAGCAGTTTGGGCCATATGTCTTCCTACGAGCAGTACTTC.

This rearrangement joins TRBV5-1 to TRBJ1-1, with 11 bases fitting TRBD1. The germline gives CDR1 SGHRS, CDR2 YFSETQ. The V segment lost 1 base and the J segment 0 bases; nucleotides outside the gene matches: 5. This CDR3 has 17 amino acids. The DNA for the CDR3 is TGCGCCAGCAGCTTGAGGGGGACAGGGGGATTGAACACTGAAGCTTTCTTT. As protein: CASSLRGTGGLNTEAFF.

V and J are TRBV5-1 and TRBJ2-5; D is unresolved. Trimming cost V 0 bases and J 5 bases, with 14 bases left between them. The CDR3 runs 15 residues. The germline gives CDR1 SGHRS, CDR2 YFSETQ. CDR3 nucleotides: TGCGCCAGCAGCTTGGAGGAATCCGGAAGGGAGACCCAGTACTTC. Its translation is CASSLEESGRETQYF. The complete variable domain, with remaining parts taken from reference TRBV5-1 and TRBJ2-5, reads KAGVTQTPRYLIKTRGQQVTLSCSPISGHRSVSWYQQTPGQGLQFLFEYFSETQRNKGNFPGRFSGRQFSNSRSEMNVSTLELGDSALYLCASSLEESGRETQYFGPGTRLLVL.

CDR3 residues: CASGTSRRARDTQYF. CDR3 DNA: TGTGCCAGCGGCACTAGCAGGAGGGCCCGGGATACGCAGTATTTT. The chain combines TRBV27 with TRBJ2-3, with a possible D match to TRBD2 (6 bases). Trimming took 8 bases from V and 6 from J, leaving 21 bases between them. The CDR3 length is 15 residues. Germline lookup yields CDR1 MNHEY and CDR2 SMNVEV (reference sequence).

The genes are TRBV19 and TRBJ2-5, with D possibly TRBD1 on 6 matching bases. Germline CDR1 reads LNHDA; CDR2 reads SQIVND (reference sequence). The CDR3 spans 15 residues. V gave up 4 bases and J gave up 1 base, with 13 bases separating them. The CDR3 spells CASSTVGTLQETQYF. DNA for the CDR3: TGTGCCAGTAGTACGGTAGGGACACTCCAAGAGACCCAGTACTTC.

V usage is TRBV7-9 and J usage is TRBJ2-7; D is perhaps TRBD2 (6 bases). The germline gives CDR1 SEHNR, CDR2 FQNEAQ (reference sequence). The length of the CDR3 is 14 residues. The V end was cut by 3 bases, the J end by 5 bases, with 14 bases between. The CDR3 DNA reads as TGTGCCAGCAGCTTGGGAACGGGAGTTCACGAGCAGTACTTC. Its translation is CASSLGTGVHEQYF.